Shown below are 23 T cell receptor beta chains from a single sample sequenced in a study of CXCR3-negative and CXCR3-positive naive CD8 T cells. Regarding the study as a whole: Naive cells with CXCR3 showed TRB CDR3s that were more hydrophobic than those in CXCR3-negative naive cells.

These receptors' antigens are unknown. UMI-labeled 5' RACE TRB cDNA libraries were prepared from the cells. TCRdb re-called the 5' RACE reads; every CDR3 protein appears as one record, without DNA. This table lists about 150,000 distinct CDR3 sequences. The specimen sequenced was naive CXCR3+ CD8+ T cells from blood. Subset given: CD45RO-CCR7+CD27+CD95- naive CD8+ T cells expressing CXCR3 (TNR3+). Every receptor here comes from a human donor in good health. Some clones in this sample may be carry-over from other donors' samples.

The chain combines TRBV29-1 with TRBJ2-7; with no DNA, the TCRdb D assignment of TRBD1 cannot be verified. CDR3 length equals 14 residues. Germline lookup yields CDR1 SQVTM and CDR2 ANQGSEA. The CDR3 protein is CSVLPRDGPYEQYF.

The V call is TRBV14, the J call TRBJ2-7; the TCRdb D gene call, TRBD2, has no DNA to confirm it. From germline, CDR1 is SGHDN and CDR2 FVKESK. The CDR3 loop spans 17 amino acids. The CDR3 protein is CASSQTYLAGDPYEQYF.

CDR3 amino acids: CASSLGLEPEQYF. The rearrangement joins TRBV7-6 to TRBJ2-7. Looked up from germline, CDR1 is SGHVS and CDR2 is FNYEAQ. There are 13 residues in the CDR3.

This chain joins TRBV9 and TRBJ2-3; the TCRdb D gene call, TRBD2, has no DNA to confirm it. The CDR3 length is 15 residues. CDR1 SGDLS and CDR2 YYNGEE come from the germline V gene. CDR3 sequence reads: CASSGSGRGPNTQYF.

This sequence joins TRBV29-1 and TRBJ2-1; TCRdb's D call of TRBD2 is untestable without DNA. This CDR3 comprises 13 residues. In germline, CDR1 is SQVTM, CDR2 ANQGSEA. This CDR3 is CSVVDSGYNEQFF.

The rearrangement joins TRBV13 to TRBJ2-3. This CDR3 comprises 13 residues. Per the germline V gene, CDR1 is PRHDT and CDR2 is FYEKMQ (reference sequence). The CDR3 region is CASSSRNTDTQYF.

The chain has TRBV28 and TRBJ1-1; the D call from TCRdb, TRBD1, cannot be confirmed without DNA. Germline CDR1 is MDHEN and CDR2 is SYDVKM. This CDR3 has 14 amino acids. The CDR3 sequence: CASRSRAGHTEAFF.

J is TRBJ2-5 and V is TRBV15; the TCRdb D gene call, TRBD1, has no DNA to confirm it. There are 16 residues in the CDR3. Germline loops: CDR1 LNHNV, CDR2 YYDKDF (reference sequence). CDR3 in amino acids: CATSPSEPGAMETQYF.

The V call is TRBV13, the J call TRBJ2-4; TCRdb lists TRBD1, though no DNA is available to test this call. CDR1 PRHDT and CDR2 FYEKMQ come from the germline V gene (reference sequence). The CDR3 is made up of 17 amino acids. The CDR3 protein is CASSYEAGTVAKNIQYF.

This sequence joins TRBV15 and TRBJ2-1; TCRdb proposes TRBD1, but this gene call is untestable without DNA. Germline-derived CDR1 and CDR2 are LNHNV and YYDKDF (reference sequence). CDR3 length equals 16 residues. This chain's CDR3 is CATSRPLGGVGNEQFF.

The rearrangement joins TRBV29-1 to TRBJ1-2; TCRdb's D gene call, TRBD1, goes unchecked for lack of DNA. CDR1 and CDR2 from the germline V gene are SQVTM and ANQGSEA. CDR3 length: 13 residues. This CDR3 is CSVPGRQDYGYTF. Full variable domain (missing parts from reference TRBV29-1 and TRBJ1-2): SAVISQKPSRDICQRGTSLTIQCQVDSQVTMMFWYRQQPGQSLTLIATANQGSEATYESGFVIDKFPISRPNLTFSTLTVSNMSPEDSSIYLCSVPGRQDYGYTFGSGTRLTVV.

The chain employs TRBV4-3 and TRBJ2-2; TCRdb outputs TRBD1, but without DNA this stays unchecked. Per the germline V gene, CDR1 is LGHNA and CDR2 is YSLEER. This CDR3 has 15 amino acids. The CDR3: CASSQDRQGSGELFF.

The chain employs TRBV7-9 and TRBJ1-2. Germline-derived CDR1 and CDR2 are SEHNR and FQNEAQ (reference sequence). This CDR3 contains 14 residues. CDR3 loop: CASSSSRANYGYTF.

The V call is TRBV10-3, the J call TRBJ2-7. The germline V gene has CDR1 ENHRY and CDR2 SYGVKD. The CDR3 has 12 amino acids. CDR3 region: CAISEIVYEQYF.

The chain is built from TRBV7-6 and TRBJ2-3; absent DNA, TCRdb's TRBD2 call cannot be checked. CDR3 length equals 13 residues. Germline V CDR1 and CDR2: SGHVS, FNYEAQ. CDR3 in amino acids: CASSSLKGDTQYF. Filled out from reference TRBV7-6 and TRBJ2-3, the complete variable domain reads GAGVSQSPRYKVTKRGQDVALRCDPISGHVSLYWYRQALGQGPEFLTYFNYEAQQDKSGLPNDRFSAERPEGSISTLTIQRTEQRDSAMYRCASSSLKGDTQYFGPGTRLTVL.

The genes are TRBV6-4 and TRBJ2-1; TCRdb's D call of TRBD2 is untestable without DNA. Germline assignment: CDR1 MRHNA and CDR2 SNTAGT. This CDR3 has 14 amino acids. The CDR3 is CASSDGGAGNEQFF.

V usage is TRBV9 and J usage is TRBJ1-3; absent DNA, TCRdb's TRBD1 call cannot be checked. Germline V CDR1 and CDR2: SGDLS, YYNGEE. The CDR3 length is 17 residues. This CDR3 reads CASSHTRARTPGNTIYF.

The chain employs TRBV15 and TRBJ1-1; absent DNA, TCRdb's TRBD1 call cannot be checked. The CDR3 runs to 14 residues. In germline, CDR1 is LNHNV, CDR2 YYDKDF (reference sequence). This CDR3 is CATSRVGRQVEAFF.

The chain joins TRBV5-1 to TRBJ2-5. The CDR3 has 14 amino acids. The germline V gene encodes CDR1 SGHRS and CDR2 YFSETQ. CDR3 protein: CASSLAIGEETQYF.

CDR3 region: CASSQDFERGLVGYGELFF. The chain carries TRBV3-1 and TRBJ2-2; there is no DNA to check the TCRdb D call of TRBD2. The CDR3 has 19 residues. Germline V gene lookup returns CDR1 LGHDT and CDR2 YNNKEL (reference sequence).

This chain uses TRBV12-3 or TRBV12-4 with TRBJ2-1; TCRdb calls TRBD2, which cannot be checked without DNA. The CDR3 runs 15 residues. CDR3 protein: CASRGLAGGDNEQFF.

CDR3: CASRAAINEKLFF. The chain links TRBV12-3 or TRBV12-4 to TRBJ1-4. The CDR3 consists of 13 residues.

V is TRBV23-1 and J is TRBJ2-7; with no DNA, the TCRdb D assignment of TRBD1 cannot be verified. TRBV23-1 is an ORF, with its function uncertain. There are 16 residues in the CDR3. This chain's CDR3 is CASSQSHRGLLYEQYF.